These 7 T cell receptor beta chains share one sample of origin, sequenced in a study of OX40 agonist ivuxolimab in advanced cancers. The method was immunoSEQ multiplex PCR; TCRdb's version includes in-frame clones alone and lacks a portion of them. In the table there are some 64,000 clones, approximately 91% of which are singletons. The sequencing used CD4+ or CD8+ T cells sorted from blood, collected in a trial of the OX40 agonist ivuxolimab. These receptors all stem from an adult with an advanced solid tumor such as melanoma, head and neck, liver or kidney cancer.

This sequence joins TRBV7-3 and TRBJ2-1; D might be TRBD2 (5 bases). The CDR3 has 16 residues. CDR1 is SGHTA and CDR2 is FQGTGA in the germline V gene. The ends were cut back, 1 base at V and 0 bases at J, with 10 bases in the middle. CDR3 in amino acids: CASSLSGGLSYNEQFF. As DNA, the CDR3 is TGTGCCAGCAGCTTAAGCGGCGGGCTCTCCTACAATGAGCAGTTCTTC. Full variable domain (outside the CDR3, taken from reference TRBV7-3 and TRBJ2-1): GAGVSQTPSNKVTEKGKYVELRCDPISGHTALYWYRQSLGQGPEFLIYFQGTGAADDSGLPNDRFFAVRPEGSVSTLKIQRTERGDSAVYLCASSLSGGLSYNEQFFGPGTRLTVL.

This clone was detected a few times. This chain joins TRBV7-9 and TRBJ1-1; D possibly corresponds to TRBD1 (5 bases). The V and J ends lost 6 bases and 6 bases respectively, with 11 bases between them. CDR1 SEHNR and CDR2 FQNEAQ come from the germline V gene (reference sequence). This CDR3 region has 12 residues. The CDR3 is CASRSGSSEAFF. The CDR3 DNA sequence: TGTGCCAGCAGATCAGGGAGCTCTGAAGCTTTCTTT.

The CDR3 DNA reads as TGTGCCAGCAGCTACCGACTTGGGCAAAACGAGCAGTTCTTC. Translating gives CASSYRLGQNEQFF. The rearrangement links TRBV7-9 to TRBJ2-1; D is ambiguous. V shed 4 bases and J shed 10 bases, with 17 bases lying between them. The CDR3 length is 14 residues. Germline V gene sequence: CDR1 SEHNR, CDR2 FQNEAQ (reference sequence).

V is TRBV27 and J is TRBJ2-7, with D perhaps TRBD1 (6 bases). Trimming cost V 7 bases and J 3 bases, with 10 bases left between them. The CDR3 totals 12 residues. Germline lookup yields CDR1 MNHEY and CDR2 SMNVEV (reference sequence). CDR3 region: CASKGVVYEQYF. CDR3 coding DNA: TGTGCCAGCAAGGGGGTGGTCTACGAGCAGTACTTC.

The CDR3 nucleotides are TGTGCCAGTAGCAGTACAGGTTCCTACAATGAGCAGTTCTTC. Amino acid sequence: CASSSTGSYNEQFF. The chain uses TRBV19 and TRBJ2-1, with D possibly matching TRBD1 (5 bases). This CDR3 has 14 amino acids. Germline assignment: CDR1 LNHDA and CDR2 SQIVND (reference sequence). Deletions cut 6 bases from V and 1 base from J, with 10 bases between.

DNA of the CDR3: TGTGCCAGCAGTGGAAGGTTCACAGATACGCAGTATTTT. Its translation is CASSGRFTDTQYF. This chain uses TRBV6-1 with TRBJ2-3; no clear D. The germline V gene has CDR1 MNHNS and CDR2 SASEGT. Trimming stripped 4 bases from V and 2 bases from J, with 7 bases between. CDR3 length equals 13 residues.

This chain uses TRBV19 with TRBJ1-1; maybe TRBD1 (6 bases). Germline-derived CDR1 and CDR2 are LNHDA and SQIVND (reference sequence). V lost 3 bases, J lost 6 bases, and 11 bases lay in between. This CDR3 is built from 13 residues. The CDR3 sequence: CASSMLGGPEAFF. CDR3 sequence (DNA): TGTGCCAGTAGTATGTTAGGGGGGCCTGAAGCTTTCTTT.